This T cell receptor beta chain was recorded in a study of cytomegalovirus exposure and HLA in healthy donors (dated by TCRdb to between 2016 and 2019). Background for the entire study: In an earlier analysis of roughly 590 of the donors, 276 Gb of sequence data and 90 million to 120 million unique TCR beta sequences from some 170 million T cells were reported. Approximately 310 gigabases of sequencing data and tens of millions of unique TCR sequences were included in an early release covering roughly 600 HLA-typed donors. Among the roughly 400 genotyped donors, approximately 77% belonged to the genetic ancestry cluster associated with self-reported Caucasian donors. The study aimed to test whether signatures of past pathogen exposure could be identified by cataloging public T cell receptors. The T cell repertoires of under 750 subjects were profiled by immunosequencing and related to cytomegalovirus serostatus. A separate validation cohort of 90 to 150 different subjects was used in addition to the roughly 640-subject first cohort. The study combined high-throughput TCR immunosequencing, statistical association of individual TCRs with disease status, and machine learning to predict cytomegalovirus infection status. To study patterns of TCR occurrence, a later analysis re-analyzed previously published TCR beta repertoires from 666 donors and added high-resolution HLA genotyping. In the later analysis, no new phenotypic data were used to find candidate immune exposures; instead, reliance was placed on TCR beta sequences and their occurrence across donors. In an earlier analysis of 500 to 650 of the donors, high-throughput TCR beta sequencing was used to judge whether each TCR beta V gene segment behaved as functional or pseudogenic. Alongside the repertoire data, information on donor age, sex, ethnicity and CMV serostatus was compiled. Genome-wide SNP genotypes for about 65% of the roughly 700 donors were used in a later genetic analysis, which treated that subset as a discovery cohort. All discovery cohort repertoires had been generated using a single sequencing platform. Class I and class II HLA loci were covered by the typing at four-digit resolution. Typing coverage varied by locus: about 629-640 donors for A, B, C, DRB1 and DQB1; around 560 for DQA1; over 600 for DPA1; around 490 for DPB1. Roughly five DR-DQ haplotypes were handled as single units for association and clustering because linkage in the cohort was strong. Across about 370 genotyped donors of the cohort, an average of roughly 200,000 unique TCR beta nucleotide sequences per donor were sequenced, and about a sixth of those sequences were non-productive.

Library preparation used the immunoSEQ multiplex PCR assay. For the multiplex PCR, a mixture combining 60 forward primers for TCR Vbeta segments and 13 reverse primers for TCR Jbeta segments was used. The CDR3 region of rearranged TCR beta genes was amplified from genomic DNA by a multiplex PCR assay. On the Illumina HiSeq System, the amplified TCR beta libraries were sequenced as 87-base-pair reads. The study's processing was this. In a later analysis, approximately 74 million unique TCR beta chains were counted across the 650 to 700 repertoires, and some 10 million of these chains were shared by at least two donors. Raw reads were error-corrected and collapsed into unique sequences with a nearest-neighbor algorithm that merged closely related sequences to remove PCR and sequencing errors. V, D and J gene segments were assigned by aligning CDR3 sequences to IMGT reference sequences. For a sequence to be retained, a match of at least six nucleotides to both a V gene segment and a J gene segment was required. A rearrangement was called productive if the CDR3 had no stop codons and remained in frame with V and J, and every other rearrangement was called non-productive. Following IMGT convention, CDR3 was defined as the stretch from the second conserved V-encoded cysteine up to the conserved J-encoded phenylalanine. Sequences without an unambiguous match to a single V gene segment were excluded from the earlier analysis of approximately 600 of the donors. In an earlier analysis of 450 to 750 of the donors, a V segment was called functional when productive rearrangements were above 56.7%, and segregating when the standard deviation between donors exceeded 5%. A statistical classification framework was built to diagnose cytomegalovirus status from the catalog of TCR beta chain sequences. In a later analysis, V and J genes were assigned by comparing TCR nucleotide sequences against IMGT/GENE-DB human TR gene sequences. In a later analysis, CDR3 sequences and most-parsimonious VDJ recombination scenarios were assigned using the TCRdist pipeline. In a later analysis, every TCR beta chain was defined by the combination of its CDR3 amino acid sequence and its V-gene family, and reads without a unique V-gene family were dropped. A later analysis removed 550 to 700 highly shared, low-generation-probability nucleotide sequences to deal with suspected cross-contamination and a sequencing artifact. A later analysis calculated a clonal expansion index for each public chain from normalized within-repertoire ranks of inferred template counts. A later analysis computed generation probabilities with a VDJ recombination model fitted to out-of-frame rearrangements, and checked the results against IGoR. In a later analysis, TCR-TCR, TCR-HLA and TCR-CMV co-occurrence was scored with hypergeometric tests, and a repertoire-size bias correction was applied to TCR pairs. In a later analysis, false discovery rates were estimated by permuting HLA or CMV assignments 20 times. In a later analysis, co-occurring TCRs were grouped using DBSCAN, with TCRdist sequence similarity added in when clustering inside HLA-allele-positive subsets. Co-occurrence clustering excluded repertoires with fewer than 30,000 or more than 120,000 public chains, plus five with anomalous nucleotide sharing. Drawn from immuneACCESS, this table holds only the in-frame rearrangements with V and J called that TCRdb kept. Clones are partly lost; checked studies trace under half to an unresolved V gene and leave the rest unexplained. V, J and clone size are taken as reported in that table, and D and trimming were inferred from the DNA itself. The sample includes about 140,000 clones, with roughly 74% observed a single time. Of the sample, about 2.2% falls within the top ten clones.

The cohort consisted of 650 to 700 healthy bone marrow donors. All cohort members were sampled while nominally healthy, although unrecorded immune exposures were likely present. The donor was CMV seropositive and belonged to the group of 250 to 300 seropositive cohort members. A peripheral blood sample was collected from each donor, and TCR beta sequencing was performed on peripheral blood mononuclear cells. The Qiagen DNeasy Blood Extraction Kit was used to extract genomic DNA from the blood cell samples. About this clone: The specificity of this receptor is unknown. A junction end diverges from the germline sequence, so it may reflect a read error.

Measured from the cysteine to the phenylalanine, the CDR3 is 13 residues long. Just CDR3 DNA is preserved here, 39 bases in frame from base 1. CDR1 and CDR2 are drawn from the germline V gene: SGHVS, FNYEAQ. General findings and caveats noted by the study authors: Over 15 rarely observed V segments, including chromosome 9 orphons, were excluded from the earlier analysis of 550 to 700 of the donors because counts were too low. Most TCR sequences were seen in very few donors, while some public TCRs were found in many individuals. Correlated functional status among segregating V segments might be attributable to linkage disequilibrium, but an unknown experimental factor could not be ruled out. Some IMGT-functional V segments, including TRBV6-2 and TRBV6-3, could not be distinguished by the 87-base-pair reads and were therefore excluded. Because HLA typing was unavailable for some donors at each locus, only the typed subset was used in association tests. The only immune exposure information available for the cohort was CMV serostatus. The authors suggested that the approach could potentially be generalized to other disease states and immunological phenotypes. A further reported finding was that TCR beta sequences accurately predicted the HLA-A and HLA-B alleles for most subjects in the first cohort. A cluster of highly shared sequence variants was judged likely to represent a technical artifact of the sequencing pipeline. A total of fewer than 200 TCR beta chains were listed by the study as associated with cytomegalovirus. A later analysis associated about 17,000 TCR beta sequences with specific HLA alleles at a false discovery rate of 0.05. Several of the top co-occurrence clusters appeared to be linked to parvovirus B19, influenza, CMV and Epstein-Barr virus, according to a later analysis. In a later analysis, HLA-associated TCR beta chains showed more clonal expansion and lower generation probabilities than non-associated chains that were equally common. A few of the identified cytomegalovirus-associated TCR beta chains were confirmed in vitro to be specific for cytomegalovirus antigens. Strong co-occurrence of HLA alleles, especially DR and DQ, made assigning TCR associations to individual alleles difficult. In a later genetic analysis, fewer N-insertions in productive TCRs were reported among donors in an Asian-associated ancestry cluster than the roughly 670-donor mean. In this cohort, only TCR beta chains were sequenced, and detectable features were limited by the absence of alpha or paired-chain data. In an earlier analysis of several hundred of the donors, most TCR beta V segments were observed in productive rearrangements about 90% or about 30% of the time, broadly matching IMGT annotations. Roughly uniform sequencing depth across donors was assumed in presence/absence analyses, although this assumption may not hold. According to a later analysis, TCR association rates differed among HLA loci, with DRB1 alleles showing the most associated TCRs and HLA-C alleles showing the fewest. An association between a missense DCLRE1C variant and V-gene and J-gene trimming of TCR beta chains was found in a later genetic analysis and replicated in an independent cohort. According to a later analysis, most CMV-associated TCR beta chains appeared to be HLA-restricted, and the HLA associations seemed to be driven largely by CMV exposure. The classifier was reported to diagnose cytomegalovirus status with high specificity and sensitivity in both the original and validation cohorts.

This sequence was found in a woman under 30 in good health and CMV-seropositive. The rearranged chain carries TRBV7-6 and TRBJ2-1; perhaps TRBD1 is the D gene, with 6 bases matching. What was sequenced was PBMCs. The DNA sequence reads TGTGCCAGCAGCTTAACCCGGGACAACGAGCAGTTCTTC. Translated, this gives CASSLTRDNEQFF.